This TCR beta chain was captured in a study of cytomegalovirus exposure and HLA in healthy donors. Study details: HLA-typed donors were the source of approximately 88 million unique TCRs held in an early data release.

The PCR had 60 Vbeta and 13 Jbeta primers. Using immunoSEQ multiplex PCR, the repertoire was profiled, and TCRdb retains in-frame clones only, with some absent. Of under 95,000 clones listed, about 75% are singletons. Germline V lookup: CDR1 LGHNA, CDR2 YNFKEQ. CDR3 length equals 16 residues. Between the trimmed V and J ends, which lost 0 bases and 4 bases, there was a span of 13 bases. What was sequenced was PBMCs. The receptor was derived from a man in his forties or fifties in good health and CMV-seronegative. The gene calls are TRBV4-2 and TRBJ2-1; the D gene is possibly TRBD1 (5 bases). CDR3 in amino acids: CASSQDPGRTYNEQFF. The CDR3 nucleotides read TGTGCCAGCAGCCAAGATCCCGGGCGGACATACAATGAGCAGTTCTTC.